A single sample gave rise to the 16 T cell receptor beta chains below, sequenced in a study of OX40 agonist ivuxolimab in advanced cancers. This table comes from immunoSEQ multiplex PCR, and its TCRdb copy is limited to in-frame clones, with some not included. The table shows roughly 80,000 clones, with 93% occurring only once. Sequences were derived from CD4+ or CD8+ T cells sorted from blood, sampled in a trial of the OX40 agonist ivuxolimab. Source of these receptors: an adult with an advanced solid tumor such as melanoma, head and neck, liver or kidney cancer.

The V call is TRBV28, the J call TRBJ2-1; 8 positions match TRBD1. The length of the CDR3 is 15 residues. J was trimmed by 0 bases and V by 5 bases; bases with no gene match: 3. Germline V gene data show CDR1 as MDHEN and CDR2 as SYDVKM. The CDR3 sequence is CASSGDRISYNEQFF. The CDR3 DNA follows: TGTGCCAGCAGTGGGGACAGGATCTCCTACAATGAGCAGTTCTTC. Complete variable domain (other parts from reference TRBV28 and TRBJ2-1): DVKVTQSSRYLVKRTGEKVFLECVQDMDHENMFWYRQDPGLGLRLIYFSYDVKMKEKGDIPEGYSVSREKKERFSLILESASTNQTSMYLCASSGDRISYNEQFFGPGTRLTVL.

The chain couples TRBV9 to TRBJ1-5; tentative D call: TRBD1 (5 bases). Trimming pared 2 bases from V and 1 base from J, leaving 10 bases between. Per germline, CDR1 SGDLS and CDR2 YYNGEE. The CDR3 contains 15 residues. CDR3 in amino acids: CASSVQGASNQPQHF. The CDR3 bases are TGTGCCAGCAGCGTGCAGGGTGCGAGCAATCAGCCCCAGCATTTT. Combining the CDR3 with reference TRBV9 and TRBJ1-5 gives the whole variable domain DSGVTQTPKHLITATGQRVTLRCSPRSGDLSVYWYQQSLDQGLQFLIQYYNGEERAKGNILERFSAQQFPDLHSELNLSSLELGDSALYFCASSVQGASNQPQHFGDGTRLSIL.

The rearrangement uses TRBV18 and TRBJ1-5, with D possibly TRBD1 on 6 matching bases. This CDR3 is built from 15 residues. V lost 2 bases and J lost 6, with 14 bases in between. The V gene's germline CDR1 is KGHSH and CDR2 LQKENI. The CDR3 nucleotides are TGTGCCAGCTCACCAGACACAGGGATTACTCAGCCCCAGCATTTT. Translated: CASSPDTGITQPQHF.

The chain carries TRBV18 and TRBJ2-5; D possibly corresponds to TRBD1 (6 bases). Germline CDR1 and CDR2: KGHSH and LQKENI. The CDR3 spans 15 residues. Trimming took off 1 base at V and 0 bases at J, with 9 bases between the two ends. This CDR3 is CASSPQDSYQETQYF. The CDR3 DNA is TGTGCCAGCTCACCACAGGACAGCTACCAAGAGACCCAGTACTTC.

This clone was counted a single time. The chain links TRBV5-8 to TRBJ2-7; D might be TRBD1 or TRBD2, each matching 5 bases. Trimming removed 2 bases from V and 6 bases from J, with 21 bases in between. Germline assignment: CDR1 SGHTS and CDR2 YDEGEE. This CDR3 spans 16 amino acids. The CDR3 sequence: CASSFRPGPFSTEQYF. DNA for the CDR3: TGTGCCAGCAGCTTTCGCCCGGGACCCTTCTCCACCGAGCAGTACTTC.

The V and J genes are TRBV5-1 and TRBJ1-1; TRBD1 is a possible D gene (5 bases). Trimming stripped 3 bases from V and 4 bases from J, with 22 bases between. The CDR3 is made up of 17 amino acids. Germline CDR1 and CDR2: SGHRS and YFSETQ. The CDR3 region has the DNA TGCGCCAGCAGCTCAACGATTGAGGGGCTAGCAGGCACTGAAGCTTTCTTT. Residues: CASSSTIEGLAGTEAFF.

The genes are TRBV27 and TRBJ1-4; 7 bases align to TRBD1. The germline CDR1 and CDR2 sequences are MNHEY and SMNVEV (reference sequence). The trim removed 4 bases at V and 3 bases at J, leaving 2 bases unmatched. This CDR3 region has 14 residues. CDR3 DNA: TGTGCCAGCAGTTGGGGGACAGCTAATGAAAAACTGTTTTTT. This gives the protein CASSWGTANEKLFF.

This chain links TRBV4-1 with TRBJ1-6; D gene unclear. V dropped 2 bases and J dropped 2 bases, with 10 bases sitting between them. Germline-derived CDR1 and CDR2 are MGHRA and YSYEKL. This CDR3 has 16 residues. This CDR3 is CASSQRVYTYNSPLHF. In DNA form, the CDR3 reads TGCGCCAGCAGCCAACGGGTTTACACCTATAATTCACCCCTCCACTTT.

The chain recombines TRBV6-5 with TRBJ2-3; D ambiguous. This CDR3 comprises 15 residues. Trimming took 4 bases from V and 4 from J, leaving 15 bases between them. Germline values: CDR1 MNHEY, CDR2 SVGAGI. The CDR3 reads CASSSTNIASDTQYF. The CDR3 bases are TGTGCCAGCAGTTCAACTAACATAGCATCAGATACGCAGTATTTT.

This chain joins TRBV7-6 and TRBJ1-2; D ambiguous. Germline assignment: CDR1 SGHVS and CDR2 FNYEAQ. Between the trimmed V and J ends, which lost 4 bases and 6 bases, there was a span of 12 bases. The length of the CDR3 is 13 residues. The CDR3: CASSSDFFNGYTF. As DNA, the CDR3 is TGTGCCAGCAGCTCGGACTTTTTTAATGGCTACACCTTC.

A single count supports this clone. The chain is built from TRBV6-5 and TRBJ1-1; D is unresolved. The V end was cut by 1 base, the J end by 6 bases, with 12 bases between. Per the germline V gene, CDR1 is MNHEY and CDR2 is SVGAGI. There are 14 residues in the CDR3. DNA for the CDR3: TGTGCCAGCAGTTACTTGGGGTCGGGGTCTGAAGCTTTCTTT. This codes for CASSYLGSGSEAFF.

The J gene is TRBJ2-7, the V gene TRBV27, with D tentatively TRBD1 (6 bases). The CDR3 is made up of 13 amino acids. The V end was cut by 7 bases, the J end by 5 bases, with 15 bases between. Germline V gene sequence: CDR1 MNHEY, CDR2 SMNVEV (reference sequence). The CDR3, as DNA: TGTGCCAGCAAGTTACAGGGAAGCAACGAGCAGTACTTC. Its protein is CASKLQGSNEQYF.

The chain links TRBV19 to TRBJ2-7; perhaps TRBD2 as D (6 bases). The V end was cut by 3 bases, the J end by 0 bases, with 12 bases between. The CDR3 loop spans 15 amino acids. Germline V gene sequence: CDR1 LNHDA, CDR2 SQIVND (reference sequence). The CDR3 coding sequence is TGTGCCAGTAGTATGGGGACTTCCAGCTCCTACGAGCAGTACTTC. It is translated as CASSMGTSSSYEQYF.

This chain connects TRBV15 to TRBJ1-1; no definite D call. Germline V CDR1 and CDR2: LNHNV, YYDKDF (reference sequence). The ends were cut back, 0 bases at V and 5 bases at J, with 13 bases in the middle. The CDR3 extends over 15 amino acids. The CDR3 loop is CATSRDRNERTEAFF. The CDR3 DNA reads as TGTGCCACCAGCAGAGACCGAAACGAGCGGACTGAAGCTTTCTTT.

This chain uses TRBV14 with TRBJ1-3, with no clear D. The V end was cut by 2 bases, the J end by 7 bases, with 9 bases between. The germline CDR1 and CDR2 sequences are SGHDN and FVKESK. The CDR3 spans 13 residues. The CDR3 DNA is TGTGCCAGCAGCCAATCTTATCGGAACACCATATATTTT. It translates to CASSQSYRNTIYF.

The chain has TRBV4-3 and TRBJ1-4, with D uncertain. The CDR3 totals 19 residues. Germline CDR1 and CDR2: LGHNA and YSLEER. V was clipped by 1 base and J by 0 bases, with 18 bases between them. CDR3 loop: CASSQGARFRLSTNEKLFF. CDR3 DNA: TGCGCCAGCAGCCAAGGAGCCAGGTTCCGTCTGTCAACTAATGAAAAACTGTTTTTT.